These 7 T cell receptor beta chains were all obtained from the same sample, sequenced in a study of cytomegalovirus exposure and HLA in healthy donors. The study ran its PCR with 60 Vbeta and 13 Jbeta primers. Assay: immunoSEQ multiplex PCR; the TCRdb copy retains only in-frame clones and omits some. The sample contains 200,000 to 250,000 clones, roughly 88% of which appear only once. The sequenced sample consisted of PBMCs. The receptors stem from a boy aged 2-15 years in good health and CMV-seronegative.

The chain has TRBV11-3 and TRBJ2-2; 8 bases match TRBD1. Germline trimming cut 5 bases from V and 10 bases from J; bases unmatched to any gene: 12. This CDR3 comprises 15 residues. The germline CDR1 and CDR2 sequences are SGHNT and YENEEA. CDR3 sequence (DNA): TGTGCCAGCAGCGACGGACAGGGTGGTAATGAGGAGCTGTTTTTT. Translated: CASSDGQGGNEELFF.

V and J are TRBV7-2 and TRBJ2-3, with TRBD1 identical over 8 bases. CDR1 and CDR2 from the germline V gene are SGHTA and FQGNSA. The V gene end was trimmed by 4 bases and the J gene end by 4 bases; junction bases not matched to a gene: 4. This CDR3 contains 14 residues. CDR3 bases: TGTGCCAGCAGCTCGCCGGACAGGGCAGATACGCAGTATTTT. This gives the protein CASSSPDRADTQYF.

The rearrangement links TRBV5-5 to TRBJ2-7, with TRBD2 as a possible D gene (5 bases). V lost 4 bases to trimming and J lost 7 bases, with 18 bases between them. This CDR3 is 14 amino acids long. The germline gives CDR1 SGHKS, CDR2 YYEKEE (reference sequence). CDR3 protein: CASSPGIVFGEQYF. CDR3 bases: TGTGCCAGCAGCCCCGGGATAGTCTTTGGAGAGCAGTACTTC.

This clone was seen only once. This sequence joins TRBV6-1 and TRBJ1-5; perhaps TRBD1 as D (6 bases). V was clipped by 6 bases and J by 0 bases, with 12 bases between them. The germline V gene encodes CDR1 MNHNS and CDR2 SASEGT. The CDR3 totals 15 residues. CDR3 nucleotide sequence: TGTGCCAGCAGGGGGGGGACATTTAGCAATCAGCCCCAGCATTTT. Translating gives CASRGGTFSNQPQHF.

The rearrangement joins TRBV5-1 to TRBJ2-5; D unclear. The CDR3 extends over 14 amino acids. In germline, CDR1 is SGHRS, CDR2 YFSETQ. V shed 1 base and J shed 5 bases, with 12 bases lying between them. The CDR3 spells CASSLSLEEETQYF. CDR3 DNA sequence: TGCGCCAGCAGCTTGAGTCTAGAGGAGGAGACCCAGTACTTC.

This clone was counted a single time. This chain links TRBV5-4 with TRBJ2-2; D call uncertain. CDR3 size: 13 residues. Germline CDR1 SGHNT, CDR2 YYREEE (reference sequence). V shed 0 bases and J shed 8 bases, with 8 bases lying between them. For the CDR3, the DNA is TGTGCCAGCAGCTTGGACGGGTTTGGGGAGCTGTTTTTT. Translation gives CASSLDGFGELFF.

The chain couples TRBV9 to TRBJ1-3; D perhaps matches TRBD1 (6 bases). The V gene's germline CDR1 is SGDLS and CDR2 YYNGEE. CDR3 length: 15 amino acids. Trimming cost V 4 bases and J 0 bases, with 11 bases left between them. CDR3 in amino acids: CASSPRDNSGNTIYF. As DNA, the CDR3 is TGTGCCAGCAGCCCCCGGGACAACTCTGGAAACACCATATATTTT.